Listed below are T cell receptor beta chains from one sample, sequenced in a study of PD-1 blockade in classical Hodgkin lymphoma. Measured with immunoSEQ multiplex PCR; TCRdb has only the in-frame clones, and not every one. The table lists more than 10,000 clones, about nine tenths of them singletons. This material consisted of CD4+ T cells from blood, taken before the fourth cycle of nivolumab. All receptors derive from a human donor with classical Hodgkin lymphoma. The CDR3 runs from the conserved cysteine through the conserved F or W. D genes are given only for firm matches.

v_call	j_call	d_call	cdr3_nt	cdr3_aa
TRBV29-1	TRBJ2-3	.	TGCAGCGTTGGGCAAATCACTAGCACAGATACGCAGTATTTT	CSVGQITSTDTQYF
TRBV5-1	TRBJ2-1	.	TGCGCCAGCAGCTTGGACAGGGCAAATTACAATGAGCAGTTCTTC	CASSLDRANYNEQFF
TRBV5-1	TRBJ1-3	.	TGCGCCAGCAGCGAGGACGGACACTCTGGAAACACCATATATTTT	CASSEDGHSGNTIYF
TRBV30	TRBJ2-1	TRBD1	TGTGCCTGGACCCGACAGGGGGCCAGGGAGCAGTTCTTC	CAWTRQGAREQFF
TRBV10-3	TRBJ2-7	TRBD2	TGTGCCATCGGATTAGCGGGGGGCGCCTACGAGCAGTACTTC	CAIGLAGGAYEQYF
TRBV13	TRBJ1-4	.	TGTGCCAGCAGCACGGGACGGTCTAATGAAAAACTGTTTTTT	CASSTGRSNEKLFF
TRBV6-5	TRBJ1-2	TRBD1	TGTGCCACCAAGCCCGGACAGGCCCCAAACTATGGCTACACCTTC	CATKPGQAPNYGYTF
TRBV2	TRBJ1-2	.	TGTGCCAGCAGTGGGGACGAAGGAAACTATGGCTACACCTTC	CASSGDEGNYGYTF
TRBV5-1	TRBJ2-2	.	TGCGCCAGCAGCTTGGGACCGACCGGGGAGCTGTTTTTT	CASSLGPTGELFF
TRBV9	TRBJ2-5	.	TGTGCCAGCAGCGTAACCCCAGCGGGTTTCGAGACCCAGTACTTC	CASSVTPAGFETQYF
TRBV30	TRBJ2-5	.	TGTGCCTCCACGGGGGAGCCAGGACAAGAGACCCAGTACTTC	CASTGEPGQETQYF
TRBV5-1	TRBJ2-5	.	TGCGCCAGCAGCGACCAATCAGGGAAAGAGACCCAGTACTTC	CASSDQSGKETQYF
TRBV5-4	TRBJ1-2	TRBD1	TGTGCCAGCAGCCTTAGACAGGGGCATGGCTACACCTTC	CASSLRQGHGYTF
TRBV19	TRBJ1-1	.	TGTGCCAGCAAGATCGGTTACTCTGAAGCTTTCTTT	CASKIGYSEAFF
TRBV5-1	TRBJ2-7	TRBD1	TGCGCCAGCAGCCCCGGGACAGGGGTCTCCTACGAGCAGTACTTC	CASSPGTGVSYEQYF